The 15 T cell receptor beta chains given below trace back to one sample, sequenced in a study of PD-1 blockade in classical Hodgkin lymphoma. The assay was immunoSEQ multiplex PCR, and TCRdb's table has in-frame clones only and misses some. Here the sample spans about 34,000 clones, less than 85% being singletons. Brentuximab vedotin exposure varied, and every patient relapsed after autologous stem cell transplantation. Sequencing was performed on peripheral blood mononuclear cells (PBMCs), taken before the second cycle of nivolumab. The receptors were sampled from a human donor with classical Hodgkin lymphoma.

This chain links TRBV29-1 with TRBJ2-5; 7 bases are a match to TRBD2. This CDR3 contains 13 residues. V shed 4 bases, J shed 8 bases, and the junction held 10 bases outside the gene matches. Germline CDR1 SQVTM, CDR2 ANQGSEA. The CDR3 loop reads CSVGEEGGRTQYF. The CDR3 DNA sequence: TGCAGCGTTGGGGAGGAAGGCGGGAGAACCCAGTACTTC.

The CDR3 DNA reads as TGTGCCAGTAGTAAGGTAGAGGGGTATAGCAATCAGCCCCAGCATTTT. Translating it yields CASSKVEGYSNQPQHF. The chain uses TRBV19 and TRBJ1-5; tentative D call: TRBD1 (5 bases). The CDR3 contains 16 residues. V dropped 4 bases and J dropped 0 bases, with 13 bases sitting between them. CDR1 is LNHDA and CDR2 is SQIVND in the germline V gene (reference sequence).

This clone has a handful of counts. The chain has TRBV4-3 and TRBJ2-3; 10 nucleotides match TRBD2. The length of the CDR3 is 19 residues. The germline gives CDR1 LGHNA, CDR2 YSLEER. V was clipped by 1 base and J by 6 bases; unmatched bases: 16. CDR3 coding DNA: TGCGCCAGCAGCCAAGTGGGAGTAGCGGGGGGATTCGCACGGGATACGCAGTATTTT. Protein product: CASSQVGVAGGFARDTQYF.

The chain is built from TRBV2 and TRBJ1-2, with no clear D. V lost 3 bases and J lost 7, with 12 bases in between. The CDR3 contains 13 residues. Germline lookup yields CDR1 SNHLY and CDR2 FYNNEI. CDR3 sequence reads: CASSDALEVGYTF. The CDR3 DNA follows: TGTGCCAGCAGTGATGCGTTGGAGGTTGGCTACACCTTC.

This clone has a handful of counts. This sequence joins TRBV10-3 and TRBJ1-2, with 7 bases lining up with TRBD1. Unmatched junction bases numbered 8, after V lost 2 bases and J lost 5 bases. This CDR3 has 15 residues. Germline CDR1 reads ENHRY; CDR2 reads SYGVKD. CDR3 sequence reads: CAISEHAGTAYGYTF. CDR3 bases: TGTGCCATCAGTGAGCACGCCGGGACAGCTTATGGCTACACCTTC.

This sequence joins TRBV4-1 and TRBJ2-5; D unresolved. The CDR3 contains 15 residues. CDR1 is MGHRA and CDR2 is YSYEKL in the germline V gene. V shed 0 bases and J shed 0 bases, with 8 bases lying between them. The CDR3 loop is CASSQESLYQETQYF. CDR3 DNA sequence: TGCGCCAGCAGCCAAGAATCACTGTACCAAGAGACCCAGTACTTC.

The genes are TRBV29-1 and TRBJ1-1, with 9 bases that match TRBD1. The CDR3 has 13 residues. With 7 bases clipped from V and 3 bases from J, the junction kept 6 bases outside the gene matches. Germline V gives CDR1 SQVTM, CDR2 ANQGSEA. The CDR3, as DNA: TGCAGCGCCAGGACAGGGGCGGACACTGAAGCTTTCTTT. Translated, it gives CSARTGADTEAFF.

The chain recombines TRBV4-2 with TRBJ2-7; possible D gene TRBD1, 6 bases. Trimming pared 0 bases from V and 6 bases from J, leaving 9 bases between. The germline V gene encodes CDR1 LGHNA and CDR2 YNFKEQ. The CDR3 covers 13 residues. The DNA for the CDR3 is TGTGCCAGCAGCCAAGATCAGGGGAGCGAGCAGTACTTC. It codes for CASSQDQGSEQYF.

The chain recombines TRBV9 with TRBJ1-5, with unresolved D. Germline lookup yields CDR1 SGDLS and CDR2 YYNGEE. CDR3 length equals 14 residues. The V end was cut by 4 bases, the J end by 3 bases, with 11 bases between. CDR3: CASSSRGINQPQHF. CDR3 coding DNA: TGTGCCAGCAGCTCCAGAGGCATCAATCAGCCCCAGCATTTT.

This chain uses TRBV15 with TRBJ2-1; TRBD2 agrees at 9 bases. This CDR3 has 14 residues. V was clipped by 5 bases and J by 5 bases; unmatched bases: 4. The germline V gene has CDR1 LNHNV and CDR2 YYDKDF (reference sequence). CDR3 in amino acids: CATSWSSGDNEQFF. The CDR3 coding sequence is TGTGCCACCAGCTGGTCTAGCGGGGACAATGAGCAGTTCTTC.

This clone was found a few times. The chain employs TRBV29-1 and TRBJ1-2; no firm D call. Trimming took off 7 bases at V and 3 bases at J, with 9 bases between the two ends. Germline assignment: CDR1 SQVTM and CDR2 ANQGSEA. CDR3 length equals 11 residues. The CDR3 loop is CSARMDYGYTF. The DNA for the CDR3 is TGCAGCGCTCGTATGGACTATGGCTACACCTTC.

For the CDR3, the DNA is TGCGCCAGCAGCTTGGATAAGGACAGCGCTTTTAGCACTGAAGCTTTCTTT. Translated: CASSLDKDSAFSTEAFF. The rearrangement links TRBV5-1 to TRBJ1-1, with D possibly matching TRBD1 (6 bases). Germline CDR1 is SGHRS and CDR2 is YFSETQ. The CDR3 is 17 amino acids. The V gene lost 0 bases and the J gene lost 4 bases, with 19 bases spanning the gap. Filled out from reference TRBV5-1 and TRBJ1-1, the complete variable domain reads KAGVTQTPRYLIKTRGQQVTLSCSPISGHRSVSWYQQTPGQGLQFLFEYFSETQRNKGNFPGRFSGRQFSNSRSEMNVSTLELGDSALYLCASSLDKDSAFSTEAFFGQGTRLTVV.

In regard to this clone: Germline and junction disagree at one end, which may indicate a read error. The chain joins TRBV7-9 to TRBJ2-5, with D possibly matching TRBD2 (6 bases). Germline CDR1 is SEHNR and CDR2 is FQNEAQ (reference sequence). The CDR3 is 12 residues long. The DNA of the CDR3 is TGTGCCAGCAGCTTAGGGGAGGCCACCGGTCACTTC. Translated: CASSLGEATGHF.

In its sample, this clone was seen once. V usage is TRBV7-2 and J usage is TRBJ2-7, with D unclear. The CDR3 loop spans 12 amino acids. CDR1 is SGHTA and CDR2 is FQGNSA in the germline V gene. The V end was cut by 2 bases, the J end by 3 bases, with 5 bases between. This CDR3 is CASSLRNYEQYF. In DNA, the CDR3 is TGTGCCAGCAGCTTACGGAACTACGAGCAGTACTTC.

The chain is built from TRBV5-6 and TRBJ1-5; D is perhaps TRBD1 (5 bases). With 1 base removed from V and 6 bases from J, the gap between germline ends came to 17 bases. Germline V gene sequence: CDR1 SGHDT, CDR2 YYEEEE. The CDR3 has 16 amino acids. CDR3 DNA: TGTGCCAGCAGCTTGTGGGGGTGGGTACAAGGTCAGCCCCAGCATTTT. This encodes CASSLWGWVQGQPQHF.